The 20 T cell receptor beta chains listed next were all sequenced from one sample in a study of T cell repertoires in aging, cancer and after chemotherapy. Rearranged V-D-J TRB sequences were amplified with a mixed TRB-A/B primer pool. Using its own MiXCR run on the multiplex PCR reads, TCRdb lists one record per CDR3 protein. The table includes about 13,000 distinct CDR3 sequences, approximately 24% detected once. The template was genomic DNA from peripheral blood, not RNA. The sequenced sample consisted of blood. The receptors derive from a human donor in good health.

The chain links TRBV5-1 to TRBJ2-2; TRBD1 aligns across 7 bases. Trimming at V came to 5 bases and at J to 3 bases, leaving 4 bases not matched to a gene. This CDR3 region has 14 residues. Germline CDR1 SGHRS, CDR2 YFSETQ. The CDR3: CASSTGEYTGELFF. CDR3 coding DNA: TGCGCCAGCAGTACAGGGGAGTACACCGGGGAGCTGTTTTTT.

This clonotype turned up a few times. This rearrangement joins TRBV27 to TRBJ2-5; D is perhaps TRBD2 (7 bases). Germline loops: CDR1 MNHEY, CDR2 SMNVEV (reference sequence). The CDR3 is 15 residues long. The V gene lost 6 bases and the J gene lost 2 bases, with 16 bases spanning the gap. The CDR3 loop is CASRPFRGGQETQYF. The CDR3 nucleotides read TGTGCCAGCAGACCCTTTAGGGGGGGGCAAGAGACCCAGTACTTC.

There are a few counts of this clonotype. The chain has TRBV27 and TRBJ1-2; D remains ambiguous. The CDR3 extends over 13 amino acids. V was pared by 4 bases and J by 6 bases, with 12 bases between. Germline assignment: CDR1 MNHEY and CDR2 SMNVEV (reference sequence). Here the CDR3 DNA reads TGTGCCAGCAGTTCCCCCTCTAGGGATGGCTACACCTTC. This encodes CASSSPSRDGYTF.

This chain joins TRBV6-6 and TRBJ1-6, with D uncertain. Trimming removed 6 bases from V and 9 bases from J, with 15 bases in between. Germline V lookup: CDR1 MNHNY, CDR2 SVGAGI (reference sequence). This CDR3 has 14 amino acids. The CDR3 reads CASREGGGSSPLHF. The CDR3 DNA reads TGTGCCAGCAGAGAGGGCGGAGGTTCTTCACCCCTCCACTTT.

This clonotype was found a few times. The rearrangement joins TRBV10-3 to TRBJ2-2, with 9 bases identical to TRBD1. Germline values: CDR1 ENHRY, CDR2 SYGVKD. The V gene end was trimmed by 6 bases and the J gene end by 1 base; junction bases not matched to a gene: 6. The CDR3 length is 16 residues. CDR3 residues: CAIRGDRERNTGELFF. DNA for the CDR3: TGTGCCATCAGGGGGGACAGGGAACGGAACACCGGGGAGCTGTTTTTT.

This chain joins TRBV4-1 and TRBJ1-2; tentative D call: TRBD1 (6 bases). The V and J ends lost 3 bases and 3 bases respectively, with 23 bases between them. CDR1 is MGHRA and CDR2 is YSYEKL in the germline V gene. The CDR3 covers 18 residues. DNA for the CDR3: TGCGCCAGCAGCCACCAACTTGACCGACGGGACACCCACTATGGCTACACCTTC. Protein: CASSHQLDRRDTHYGYTF.

Worth noting for this clonotype: A much larger clone lies a single base off, so this may be a read error. The chain is built from TRBV6-6 and TRBJ1-1; 7 bases align to TRBD1. Germline CDR1 MNHNY, CDR2 SVGAGI (reference sequence). The CDR3 length is 14 residues. V lost 5 bases and J lost 10; bases outside the gene matches: 13. CDR3 loop: CASSRLDRDSVAFF. CDR3 nucleotide sequence: TGTGCCAGCAGTCGACTCGATAGGGACAGTGTAGCTTTCTTT.

This clonotype was found a few times. The chain joins TRBV6-2 or TRBV6-3 to TRBJ1-5; the match to TRBD1 covers 7 bases. The CDR3 covers 13 residues. Unmatched junction bases numbered 5, after V lost 6 bases and J lost 6 bases. CDR1 and CDR2 from the germline V gene are MNHEY and SVGEGT. CDR3: CASSRQGGQPQHF. The CDR3 DNA is TGTGCCAGCAGCAGACAGGGTGGTCAGCCCCAGCATTTT.

The V and J genes are TRBV7-9 and TRBJ2-7; D is possibly TRBD2 (5 bases). Germline values: CDR1 SEHNR, CDR2 FQNEAQ (reference sequence). V was trimmed by 0 bases and J by 0 bases, leaving 9 bases between them. The CDR3 is 15 residues long. CDR3 region: CASSLARVSSYEQYF. The CDR3 DNA follows: TGTGCCAGCAGCTTAGCGCGGGTTAGCTCCTACGAGCAGTACTTC. Full variable domain (rest looked up from reference TRBV7-9 and TRBJ2-7): DTGVSQNPRHKITKRGQNVTFRCDPISEHNRLYWYRQTLGQGPEFLTYFQNEAQLEKSRLLSDRFSAERPKGSFSTLEIQRTEQGDSAMYLCASSLARVSSYEQYFGPGTRLTVT.

This clonotype was detected a few times. The chain links TRBV20-1 to TRBJ2-2; 7 bases match TRBD2. V dropped 3 bases and J dropped 3; count of bases not matched to a gene: 4. CDR1 DFQATT and CDR2 SNEGSKA come from the germline V gene (reference sequence). CDR3 length: 14 amino acids. The CDR3 region is CSARGGRDTGELFF. Written as DNA, the CDR3 is TGCAGTGCTAGGGGGGGGAGGGACACCGGGGAGCTGTTTTTT.

The gene calls are TRBV10-3 and TRBJ1-1, with TRBD1 identical over 9 bases. CDR3 length: 14 amino acids. V lost 6 bases, J lost 4 bases, and 6 bases stayed unmatched. Germline assignment: CDR1 ENHRY and CDR2 SYGVKD. For the CDR3, the DNA is TGTGCCATCAGGGGGGACAGGGAGGGCACTGAAGCTTTCTTT. Protein: CAIRGDREGTEAFF.

This clonotype has more than one count but fewer than ten. This rearrangement joins TRBV5-4 to TRBJ2-1; 8 nucleotides match TRBD1. The V and J ends lost 4 bases and 6 bases, in that order; junction bases with no gene match: 6. There are 14 residues in the CDR3. The germline V gene has CDR1 SGHNT and CDR2 YYREEE (reference sequence). The CDR3 bases are TGTGCCAGCAGCAAAGGACAGGGCCGCAATGAGCAGTTCTTC. Amino acids: CASSKGQGRNEQFF.

V is TRBV20-1 and J is TRBJ2-7, with D maybe TRBD2 (6 bases). V lost 3 bases, J lost 2 bases, and 11 bases lay in between. This CDR3 has 13 amino acids. Germline CDR1 is DFQATT and CDR2 is SNEGSKA (reference sequence). In DNA form, the CDR3 reads TGCAGTGCTAGCGTAGCGGAACCCTACGAGCAGTACTTC. Amino acids: CSASVAEPYEQYF.

This chain joins TRBV20-1 and TRBJ1-5; possible D gene TRBD1, 6 bases. Germline loops: CDR1 DFQATT, CDR2 SNEGSKA (reference sequence). The CDR3 runs to 14 residues. V lost 0 bases, J lost 5 bases, and 11 bases lay in between. CDR3 sequence: CSARDSGEDQPQHF. As DNA, the CDR3 is TGCAGTGCTAGAGATTCAGGGGAGGATCAGCCCCAGCATTTT.

V is TRBV15 and J is TRBJ2-3; 7 bases line up with TRBD2. The CDR3 extends over 16 amino acids. Per the germline V gene, CDR1 is LNHNV and CDR2 is YYDKDF (reference sequence). With V trimmed by 3 bases and J by 2 bases, 8 bases remained unmatched. The chain's CDR3 is CATSSLPGGSTDTQYF. Here the CDR3 DNA reads TGTGCCACCAGCAGCTTACCGGGGGGATCCACAGATACGCAGTATTTT.

This clonotype is labeled as medium-sized. The chain employs TRBV19 and TRBJ2-7; D might be TRBD1 (5 bases). V lost 7 bases and J 1 base, leaving 17 bases between the germline ends. The CDR3 consists of 15 residues. Germline values: CDR1 LNHDA, CDR2 SQIVND (reference sequence). The DNA for the CDR3 is TGTGCCAGTACTCCGGGCGGCCAGGGTTCCTACGAGCAGTACTTC. Translating gives CASTPGGQGSYEQYF.

This rearrangement joins TRBV9 to TRBJ2-5; 12 bases fit TRBD2. The junction had 8 bases not matched to a gene; V was cut back by 0 bases and J by 5 bases. Germline lookup yields CDR1 SGDLS and CDR2 YYNGEE. CDR3 length: 17 residues. This chain's CDR3 is CASSVEPSGGAGETQYF. CDR3 bases: TGTGCCAGCAGCGTAGAACCTAGCGGGGGGGCGGGTGAGACCCAGTACTTC.

The V call is TRBV7-9, the J call TRBJ2-7; D possibly matches TRBD1 or TRBD2 (5 bases each). Trimming pared 5 bases from V and 7 bases from J, leaving 15 bases between. Germline CDR1 is SEHNR and CDR2 is FQNEAQ (reference sequence). CDR3 length equals 13 residues. The CDR3 is CASSASWDAEQYV. The DNA for the CDR3 is TGTGCCAGCAGCGCATCCTGGGACGCAGAGCAGTACGTC.

The J gene is TRBJ2-7, the V gene TRBV6-2 or TRBV6-3; D is unclear. Germline V gene lookup returns CDR1 MNHEY and CDR2 SVGEGT. Trimming left V 2 bases short and J 3 bases short, with 5 bases between. The CDR3 extends over 12 amino acids. The CDR3 spells CASSYQGYEQYF. The CDR3 nucleotides read TGTGCCAGCAGTTACCAAGGCTACGAGCAGTACTTC.

This clonotype came up a few times. The J gene is TRBJ2-1, the V gene TRBV24-1, with D unclear. Germline values: CDR1 KGHDR, CDR2 SFDVKD. The CDR3 has 14 residues. Trimming took 0 bases from V and 5 from J, leaving 7 bases between them. The CDR3 region has the DNA TGTGCCACCAGTGATTTGAGCCCTCACAATGAGCAGTTCTTC. Residues: CATSDLSPHNEQFF.